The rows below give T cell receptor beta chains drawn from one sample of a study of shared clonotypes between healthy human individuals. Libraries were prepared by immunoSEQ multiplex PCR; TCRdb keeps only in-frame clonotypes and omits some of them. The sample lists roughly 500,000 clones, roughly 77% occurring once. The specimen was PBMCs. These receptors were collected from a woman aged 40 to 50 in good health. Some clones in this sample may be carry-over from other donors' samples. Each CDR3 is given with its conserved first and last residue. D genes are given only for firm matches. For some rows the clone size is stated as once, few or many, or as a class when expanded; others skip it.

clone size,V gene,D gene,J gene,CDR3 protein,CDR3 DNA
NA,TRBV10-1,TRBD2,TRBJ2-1,CASSESIRGTSGYNEQFF,TGCGCCAGCAGTGAGTCGATTAGAGGGACTAGCGGGTACAATGAGCAGTTCTTC
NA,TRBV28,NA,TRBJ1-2,CASSSIAPRLNYGYTF,TGTGCCAGCAGTTCTATAGCCCCCAGGCTAAACTATGGCTACACCTTC
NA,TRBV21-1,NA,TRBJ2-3,CASSKIGATSGSKTDTQYF,TGTGCCAGCAGCAAAATCGGGGCGACTAGCGGGAGTAAGACAGATACGCAGTATTTT
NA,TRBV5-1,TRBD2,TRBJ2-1,CASSPRLASYNEQFF,TGCGCCAGCAGCCCCAGACTAGCCTCCTACAATGAGCAGTTCTTC
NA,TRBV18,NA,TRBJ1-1,CASSQDMNTEAFF,TGTGCCAGCTCACAAGATATGAACACTGAAGCTTTCTTT
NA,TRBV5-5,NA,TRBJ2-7,CASMTGIYNSYEQYF,TGTGCCAGCATGACAGGCATTTACAACTCCTACGAGCAGTACTTC
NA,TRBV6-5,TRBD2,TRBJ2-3,CASSSAGGTDTQYF,TGTGCCAGCAGTTCGGCGGGGGGCACAGATACGCAGTATTTT
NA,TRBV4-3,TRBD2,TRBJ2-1,CASSQGLAASNEQFF,TGCGCCAGCAGCCAAGGACTAGCGGCGTCGAATGAGCAGTTCTTC
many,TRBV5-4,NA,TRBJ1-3,CASSPDRSVGNTIYF,TGTGCCAGCAGCCCCGACAGATCAGTGGGAAACACCATATATTTT
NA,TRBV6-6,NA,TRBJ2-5,CASSPRDTGPQETQYF,TGTGCCAGCAGTCCTAGGGACACGGGGCCCCAAGAGACCCAGTACTTC
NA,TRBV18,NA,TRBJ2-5,CASSPLGSQETQYF,TGTGCCAGCTCACCGCTAGGATCCCAAGAGACCCAGTACTTC
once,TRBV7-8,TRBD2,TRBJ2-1,CASSSPTSGRDEQFF,TGTGCCAGCAGCTCCCCGACTAGCGGGAGGGATGAGCAGTTCTTC
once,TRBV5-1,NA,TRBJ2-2,CASSRTGSNTGELFF,TGCGCCAGCAGCCGCACAGGATCGAACACCGGGGAGCTGTTTTTT
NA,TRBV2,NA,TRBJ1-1,CASSVEKLMNTEAFF,TGTGCCAGCAGTGTTGAGAAGCTAATGAACACTGAAGCTTTCTTT
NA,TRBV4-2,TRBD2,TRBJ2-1,CASSQIAGGISYNEQFF,TGTGCCAGCAGCCAAATCGCGGGAGGGATCTCCTACAATGAGCAGTTCTTC
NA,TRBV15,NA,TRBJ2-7,CATSTGHTYEQYF,TGTGCCACCAGCACTGGACATACCTACGAGCAGTACTTC
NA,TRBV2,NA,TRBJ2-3,CASSPGFGTDTQYF,TGTGCCAGCAGTCCCGGATTCGGCACAGATACGCAGTATTTT
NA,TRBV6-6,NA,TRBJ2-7,CASSYEETGSYEQYF,TGTGCCAGCAGTTACGAGGAAACGGGCTCCTACGAGCAGTACTTC
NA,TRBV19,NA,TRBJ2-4,CASRPLRVRVTKNIQYF,TGTGCCAGTAGACCCCTACGTGTTAGGGTAACCAAAAACATTCAGTACTTC
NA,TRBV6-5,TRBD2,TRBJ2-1,CASRGLVGFDEQFF,TGTGCCAGCAGGGGACTAGTGGGTTTCGATGAGCAGTTCTTC
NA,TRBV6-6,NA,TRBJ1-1,CASSYNNRRDAFF,TGTGCCAGCAGTTACAATAACCGACGTGATGCTTTCTTT
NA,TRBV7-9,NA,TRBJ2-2,CASSPRAERNTGELFF,TGTGCCAGCAGCCCTAGGGCGGAGCGGAACACCGGGGAGCTGTTTTTT